Listed below are T cell receptor beta chains from one sample, sequenced in a study of T cell responses to AZD1222 COVID-19 vaccine. Clones were read by immunoSEQ multiplex PCR, and TCRdb kept only the in-frame ones, dropping some. The sample consists of approximately 170,000 clones, roughly 94% of them appearing once. The sample consisted of peripheral blood, taken 28 days after the second AZD1222 dose. These receptors came from an adult who received the AZD1222 COVID-19 vaccine. Each CDR3 is given with its conserved first and last residue. A D gene is named only where the DNA matches it firmly. Only some rows state a clone size, as once, few, many or a class for expanded clones.

d_call	v_call	j_call	clone_size	cdr3_aa	cdr3_nt
-	TRBV3-1/TRBV3-2	TRBJ2-1	once	CASSYRDPPEQFF	TGTGCCAGCAGCTACCGTGACCCACCTGAGCAGTTCTTC
TRBD1	TRBV6-5	TRBJ1-6	-	CASRGGRNSPLHF	TGTGCCAGCAGAGGGGGCCGGAATTCACCCCTCCACTTT
TRBD1	TRBV5-4	TRBJ1-1	-	CASRQGTGTEAFF	TGTGCCAGCAGGCAGGGGACAGGGACTGAAGCTTTCTTT
-	TRBV3-1/TRBV3-2	TRBJ1-1	-	CASSQQGDGEAFF	TGTGCCAGCAGCCAACAGGGAGATGGTGAAGCTTTCTTT
-	TRBV15	TRBJ2-7	-	CATSRESLFYEQYF	TGTGCCACCAGCAGAGAGAGCCTGTTTTACGAGCAGTACTTC
TRBD1	TRBV27	TRBJ2-1	-	CASSSLDFTGVNEQFF	TGTGCCAGCAGTTCACTCGACTTTACAGGGGTCAATGAGCAGTTCTTC
-	TRBV11-2	TRBJ1-1	-	CASGRQVSNTEAFF	TGTGCCAGCGGCCGACAGGTATCCAACACTGAAGCTTTCTTT
-	TRBV6-5	TRBJ2-2	-	CASRGQSTGELFF	TGTGCCAGCCGGGGGCAAAGCACCGGGGAGCTGTTTTTT
TRBD2	TRBV10-3	TRBJ2-3	-	CATVEGLAASTDTQYF	TGTGCCACGGTAGAGGGACTAGCGGCGAGCACAGATACGCAGTATTTT
TRBD1	TRBV19	TRBJ2-1	-	CASSRTGQDPNEQFF	TGTGCCAGTAGTAGAACGGGACAGGATCCCAATGAGCAGTTCTTC
-	TRBV7-9	TRBJ2-2	-	CASSRSGITGELFF	TGTGCCAGCAGCCGTTCAGGGATAACCGGGGAGCTGTTTTTT
TRBD2	TRBV10-3	TRBJ2-1	once	CAITQSGGAYNEQFF	TGTGCCATCACCCAGAGCGGGGGGGCCTACAATGAGCAGTTCTTC
-	TRBV7-6	TRBJ2-2	-	CASSVDRSTGELFF	TGTGCCAGCAGCGTCGACAGGAGTACCGGGGAGCTGTTTTTT
-	TRBV11-3	TRBJ2-1	-	CASSPRGGGYNEQFF	TGTGCCAGCAGCCCCCGAGGGGGGGGCTACAATGAGCAGTTCTTC
-	TRBV6-6	TRBJ1-5	-	CASNPRRLNQPQHF	TGTGCCAGCAACCCACGACGGCTCAATCAGCCCCAGCATTTT
TRBD1	TRBV19	TRBJ1-1	-	CASSMRAGGGNTEAFF	TGTGCCAGTAGTATGAGGGCAGGGGGAGGGAACACTGAAGCTTTCTTT
-	TRBV27	TRBJ1-6	-	CASSPILYPGPSPLHF	TGTGCCAGCAGTCCTATCCTCTACCCGGGACCTTCACCCCTCCACTTT
TRBD1	TRBV18	TRBJ1-5	-	CASSGQGQPQHF	TGTGCCAGCTCAGGACAGGGGCAGCCCCAGCATTTT
TRBD1	TRBV5-1	TRBJ1-1	-	CASSLAGRGRNEAFF	TGCGCCAGCAGCTTGGCCGGCAGGGGGCGTAATGAAGCTTTCTTT
-	TRBV19	TRBJ2-1	-	CASSIEGRYNEQFF	TGTGCCAGTAGTATTGAGGGAAGGTACAATGAGCAGTTCTTC
-	TRBV5-6	TRBJ2-1	few	CASSLLGTLRSSYNEQFF	TGTGCCAGCAGCTTGCTAGGGACCCTCCGTAGCTCCTACAATGAGCAGTTCTTC
-	TRBV9	TRBJ2-3	-	CASSERSTDTQYF	TGTGCCAGCAGCGAGCGTAGCACAGATACGCAGTATTTT
TRBD1	TRBV3-1/TRBV3-2	TRBJ1-6	-	CASSQAARDRGFYLYNSPLHF	TGTGCCAGCAGCCAAGCCGCACGGGACAGGGGATTCTACCTTTATAATTCACCCCTCCACTTT
-	TRBV10-3	TRBJ2-7	-	CATAPGEDYEQYF	TGTGCCACGGCCCCGGGGGAGGATTACGAGCAGTACTTC
-	TRBV11-2	TRBJ2-7	-	CASSSAARGSYEQYF	TGTGCCAGCAGCTCGGCGGCGAGGGGCTCCTACGAGCAGTACTTC
TRBD2	TRBV7-6	TRBJ2-7	-	CASSLVGREGEQYF	TGTGCCAGCAGCTTAGTTGGCAGGGAGGGCGAGCAGTACTTC
-	TRBV5-1	TRBJ2-2	-	CASSFGSGTGELFF	TGCGCCAGCAGCTTTGGGTCAGGCACCGGGGAGCTGTTTTTT
-	TRBV9	TRBJ1-1	-	CASSVEGPPAEAFF	TGTGCCAGCAGCGTAGAAGGTCCTCCTGCTGAAGCTTTCTTT
-	TRBV11-2	TRBJ2-2	-	CASSPRRGYTGELFF	TGTGCCAGCAGCCCGCGCAGGGGTTACACCGGGGAGCTGTTTTTT
-	TRBV19	TRBJ1-1	few	CASSYTENTEAFF	TGTGCCAGTAGTTATACAGAGAACACTGAAGCTTTCTTT
-	TRBV7-9	TRBJ2-2	-	CASRQFTGELFF	TGTGCCAGCAGACAGTTCACCGGGGAGCTGTTTTTT
-	TRBV19	TRBJ1-1	-	CAPGAGAYVPEAFF	TGTGCCCCGGGGGCAGGGGCCTATGTCCCTGAAGCTTTCTTT
TRBD2	TRBV11-2	TRBJ2-3	-	CASSLVGLAGVMGTDTQYF	TGTGCCAGCAGCTTAGTGGGACTAGCGGGGGTAATGGGCACAGATACGCAGTATTTT
-	TRBV7-2	TRBJ1-1	-	CASSLIPGTYMNTEAFF	TGTGCCAGCAGCTTAATCCCTGGTACTTACATGAACACTGAAGCTTTCTTT
-	TRBV5-1	TRBJ1-3	-	CASSTFGTEGNTIYF	TGCGCCAGCAGCACGTTCGGGACCGAAGGAAACACCATATATTTT
-	TRBV7-2	TRBJ1-1	-	CASSLGARGLPAFF	TGTGCCAGCAGCTTGGGGGCTAGGGGACTCCCAGCTTTCTTT
TRBD1	TRBV10-3	TRBJ1-2	-	CAISVQGTYGYTF	TGTGCCATCAGTGTACAGGGGACCTATGGCTACACCTTC
-	TRBV10-1	TRBJ2-3	-	CASSESRRTSTDTQYF	TGCGCCAGCAGTGAGTCCCGCAGAACTAGCACAGATACGCAGTATTTT
-	TRBV27	TRBJ1-5	-	CASSLKRNQPQHF	TGTGCCAGCAGTTTAAAGAGGAATCAGCCCCAGCATTTT
TRBD1	TRBV6-5	TRBJ1-2	-	CASSYSTGGLNYGYTF	TGTGCCAGCAGTTACTCGACAGGGGGACTTAACTATGGCTACACCTTC
-	TRBV3-1/TRBV3-2	TRBJ2-7	-	CASSPRGPEQYF	TGTGCCAGCAGCCCCAGGGGTCCCGAGCAGTACTTC
TRBD1	TRBV5-1	TRBJ1-5	-	CASSLFPERRDRDSNQPQHF	TGCGCCAGCAGCTTATTTCCGGAGAGACGGGACAGGGATAGCAATCAGCCCCAGCATTTT
-	TRBV2	TRBJ1-2	-	CASSGDGGGYTF	TGTGCCAGCAGTGGGGACGGCGGCGGCTACACCTTC
TRBD1	TRBV7-9	TRBJ2-7	-	CASSPETGASSYEQYF	TGTGCCAGCAGCCCAGAGACAGGGGCAAGCTCCTACGAGCAGTACTTC
-	TRBV3-1/TRBV3-2	TRBJ2-2	-	CASRKGGELFF	TGTGCCAGCAGAAAAGGCGGGGAGCTGTTTTTT
TRBD2	TRBV4-1	TRBJ2-3	once	CASSQERGGNTDTQYF	TGCGCCAGCAGCCAAGAACGCGGGGGGAACACAGATACGCAGTATTTT
-	TRBV5-1	TRBJ1-1	once	CASSLAKRGTEAFF	TGCGCCAGCAGCTTGGCGAAGAGGGGCACTGAAGCTTTCTTT
-	TRBV27	TRBJ1-1	-	CASSLFGGLSTEAFF	TGTGCCAGCAGTTTATTTGGGGGGTTGAGCACTGAAGCTTTCTTT
-	TRBV15	TRBJ2-3	-	CATSSPQGTDTQYF	TGTGCCACCAGCAGTCCCCAGGGCACAGATACGCAGTATTTT
-	TRBV3-1/TRBV3-2	TRBJ1-4	-	CASSQVSYTNEKLFF	TGTGCCAGCAGCCAAGTCTCGTATACAAATGAAAAACTGTTTTTT
TRBD1	TRBV6-5	TRBJ1-4	-	CASSYGQGTEVEKLFF	TGTGCCAGCAGTTACGGACAGGGAACCGAGGTTGAAAAACTGTTTTTT
TRBD1	TRBV5-6	TRBJ1-2	-	CASSPWTGGYGYTF	TGTGCCAGCAGCCCATGGACAGGGGGCTATGGCTACACCTTC
-	TRBV5-1	TRBJ1-1	few	CASSGLTGNTEAFF	TGCGCCAGCAGCGGACTGACAGGGAACACTGAAGCTTTCTTT
-	TRBV3-1/TRBV3-2	TRBJ2-2	-	CASVGMGTGELFF	TGTGCCAGCGTTGGTATGGGTACCGGGGAGCTGTTTTTT
-	TRBV29-1	TRBJ1-4	-	CSALQGYNEKLFF	TGCAGCGCTCTACAGGGATATAATGAAAAACTGTTTTTT
-	TRBV5-5	TRBJ1-1	-	CASSLDPNTEAFF	TGTGCCAGCAGCTTGGACCCGAACACTGAAGCTTTCTTT
-	TRBV14	TRBJ1-2	-	CASSQDPQSFYGYTF	TGTGCCAGCAGCCAAGATCCACAGAGTTTCTATGGCTACACCTTC
-	TRBV18	TRBJ1-4	once	CASSPLTGVEKLFF	TGTGCCAGCTCACCACTCACAGGCGTCGAAAAACTGTTTTTT
TRBD1	TRBV5-1	TRBJ2-7	-	CASSLALTGGTYEQYF	TGCGCCAGCAGCTTGGCCCTGACAGGGGGGACCTACGAGCAGTACTTC
-	TRBV6-5	TRBJ1-1	-	CASSWTENTEAFF	TGTGCCAGCAGTTGGACAGAGAACACTGAAGCTTTCTTT